These 10 T cell receptor beta chains came from one sample sequenced in a study of shared clonotypes between healthy human individuals. The table came from immunoSEQ multiplex PCR; TCRdb's copy has only in-frame clones and leaves some out. The sample includes millions of clones, 90% to 95% of them seen just once. Specimen: naive CD4+ T cells sorted from blood. Documented subset: CD45RA+ positively selected. The receptors were sampled from a young man in good health.

The chain couples TRBV5-1 to TRBJ1-6; D unresolved. The V end was cut by 0 bases, the J end by 10 bases, with 8 bases between. The CDR3 totals 13 residues. Germline-derived CDR1 and CDR2 are SGHRS and YFSETQ. In nucleotides, the CDR3 is TGCGCCAGCAGCTTGGACAGTATATCACCCCTCCACTTT. Amino acids: CASSLDSISPLHF.

The chain carries TRBV10-3 and TRBJ1-3, with D uncertain. The V gene lost 3 bases and the J gene lost 0 bases, with 15 bases spanning the gap. Germline V gives CDR1 ENHRY, CDR2 SYGVKD. The CDR3 consists of 17 residues. CDR3 in DNA: TGTGCCATCAGTGACCTTGGACTGCCGAGCTCTGGAAACACCATATATTTT. It specifies CAISDLGLPSSGNTIYF.

The rearrangement uses TRBV10-3 and TRBJ2-7; tentatively, D is TRBD1 (7 bases). V shed 8 bases and J shed 3 bases, with 17 bases lying between them. Germline V gene data show CDR1 as ENHRY and CDR2 as SYGVKD. This CDR3 comprises 14 residues. The CDR3 DNA reads as TGTGCCATCCGTCGGGGGACAGATCTCTACGAGCAGTACTTC. This translates into CAIRRGTDLYEQYF.

The chain combines TRBV28 with TRBJ2-4; D uncertain. V lost 2 bases to trimming and J lost 6 bases, with 5 bases between them. The length of the CDR3 is 12 residues. Germline values: CDR1 MDHEN, CDR2 SYDVKM. DNA of the CDR3: TGTGCCAGCAGTTTAAGCCGAAACATTCAGTACTTC. It specifies CASSLSRNIQYF.

This rearrangement joins TRBV28 to TRBJ1-5, with 8 bases that match TRBD1. The length of the CDR3 is 15 residues. Germline values: CDR1 MDHEN, CDR2 SYDVKM. V dropped 5 bases and J dropped 2; count of bases not matched to a gene: 5. Written as DNA, the CDR3 is TGTGCCAGCAGTGATGACAGGGGAGGCAATCAGCCCCAGCATTTT. Its translation: CASSDDRGGNQPQHF.

The gene calls are TRBV5-4 and TRBJ1-6; D unresolved. Trimming took 2 bases from V and 8 from J, leaving 5 bases between them. The CDR3 runs 12 residues. Germline assignment: CDR1 SGHNT and CDR2 YYREEE (reference sequence). CDR3 loop: CASSLGDSPLHF. CDR3 coding DNA: TGTGCCAGCAGCTTAGGAGATTCACCCCTCCACTTT.

The chain couples TRBV11-3 to TRBJ2-2, with D possibly matching TRBD2 (7 bases). The germline gives CDR1 SGHNT, CDR2 YENEEA. The CDR3 spans 16 residues. Trimming left V 5 bases short and J 2 bases short, with 15 bases between. DNA of the CDR3: TGTGCCAGCAGCCCGGGGGGCCGGACCAACACCGGGGAGCTGTTTTTT. Translating it yields CASSPGGRTNTGELFF.

The rearrangement links TRBV30 to TRBJ2-5, with a weak D call TRBD2 (6 bases). This CDR3 is built from 12 residues. The V end lost 5 bases, the J end lost 4 bases, and 11 bases lay between the germline ends. Looked up from germline, CDR1 is GTSNPN and CDR2 is SVGIG (reference sequence). The CDR3 region has the DNA TGTGCCTGGGACCTGGGGGGAGAGACCCAGTACTTC. Translated, it gives CAWDLGGETQYF.

The rearrangement joins TRBV5-8 to TRBJ1-4, with 7 bases aligning to TRBD1. Germline V lookup: CDR1 SGHTS, CDR2 YDEGEE. The CDR3 loop spans 15 amino acids. The V and J ends lost 4 bases and 0 bases, in that order; junction bases with no gene match: 3. The CDR3 coding sequence is TGTGCCAGCAGCACTGACAGGGCAACTAATGAAAAACTGTTTTTT. It yields the protein CASSTDRATNEKLFF.

The DNA for the CDR3 is TGCGCCAGCAGCCAGGGAGGAAGGGGTGAATGGAGCAATCAGCCCCAGCATTTT. Its translation: CASSQGGRGEWSNQPQHF. This chain links TRBV4-1 with TRBJ1-5; tentatively, D is TRBD1 (5 bases). This CDR3 is built from 18 residues. The germline gives CDR1 MGHRA, CDR2 YSYEKL. V was pared by 3 bases and J by 1 base, with 19 bases between.